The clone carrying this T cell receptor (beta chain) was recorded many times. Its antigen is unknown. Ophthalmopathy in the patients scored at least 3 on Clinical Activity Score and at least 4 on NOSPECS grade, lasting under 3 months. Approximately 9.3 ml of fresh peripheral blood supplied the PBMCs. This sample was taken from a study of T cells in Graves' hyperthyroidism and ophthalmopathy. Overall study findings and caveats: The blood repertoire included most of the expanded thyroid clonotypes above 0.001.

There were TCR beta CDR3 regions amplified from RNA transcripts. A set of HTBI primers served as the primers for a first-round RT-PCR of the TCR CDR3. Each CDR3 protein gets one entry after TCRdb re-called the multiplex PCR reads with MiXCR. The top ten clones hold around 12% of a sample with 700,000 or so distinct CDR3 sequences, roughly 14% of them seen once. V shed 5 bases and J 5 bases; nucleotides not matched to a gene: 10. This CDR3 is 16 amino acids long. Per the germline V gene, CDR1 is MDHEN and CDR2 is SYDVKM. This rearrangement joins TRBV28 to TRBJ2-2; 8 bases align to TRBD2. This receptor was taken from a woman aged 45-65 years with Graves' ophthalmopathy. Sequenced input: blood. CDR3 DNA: TGTGCCAGCAGTCCCCCAGCGGGAGCGGCGACCGGGGAGCTGTTTTTT. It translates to CASSPPAGAATGELFF.